This paragraph covers one T cell receptor (beta chain) sequence. Its antigen remains unknown. Trimming took 1 base from V and 0 from J, leaving 13 bases between them. The CDR3 contains 17 residues. Germline V gives CDR1 SGHVS, CDR2 FQNEAQ. The sample originates from a study of OX40 agonist ivuxolimab in advanced cancers. Study-level background: At doses from 0.01 to 10 mg/kg, patients were given intravenous ivuxolimab every 2 weeks. A male proportion of 70% to 90% was recorded, with mean age approximately 60 years and range about 23 to 90. Study observations and caveats: Low normalized T-cell clonal expansion was additionally recorded for some nonresponders. Individuals who were partial responders at 0.1-3.0 mg/kg had clonal expansion that ranked among the lowest.

Assay: immunoSEQ multiplex PCR; the TCRdb copy retains only in-frame clones and omits some. The data show over 50,000 clones, 65% to 85% seen once. This receptor was obtained from an adult with an advanced solid tumor such as melanoma, head and neck, liver or kidney cancer. The source material was CD4+ or CD8+ T cells sorted from blood, sampled in a trial of the OX40 agonist ivuxolimab. The chain uses TRBV7-8 and TRBJ1-5; possible D gene TRBD1, 6 bases. Written as DNA, the CDR3 is TGTGCCAGCAGCTTAGAAGGGACACAAATTAGCAATCAGCCCCAGCATTTT. The encoded protein is CASSLEGTQISNQPQHF. The complete variable domain, with remaining parts taken from reference TRBV7-8 and TRBJ1-5, reads GAGVSQSPRYKVAKRGQDVALRCDPISGHVSLFWYQQALGQGPEFLTYFQNEAQLDKSGLPSDRFFAERPEGSVSTLKIQRTQQEDSAVYLCASSLEGTQISNQPQHFGDGTRLSIL.